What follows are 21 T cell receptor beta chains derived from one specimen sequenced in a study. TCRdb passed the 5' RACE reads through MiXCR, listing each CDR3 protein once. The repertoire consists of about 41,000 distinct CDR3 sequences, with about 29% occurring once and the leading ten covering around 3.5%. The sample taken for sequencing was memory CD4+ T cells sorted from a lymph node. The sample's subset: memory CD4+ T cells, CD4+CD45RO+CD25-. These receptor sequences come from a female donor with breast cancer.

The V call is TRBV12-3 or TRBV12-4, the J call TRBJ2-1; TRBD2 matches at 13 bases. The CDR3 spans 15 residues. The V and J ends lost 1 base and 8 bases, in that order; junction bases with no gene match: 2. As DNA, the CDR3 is TGTGCCAGCAGTTTAGGGACTAGCGGGAGATATGAGCAGTTCTTC. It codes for CASSLGTSGRYEQFF.

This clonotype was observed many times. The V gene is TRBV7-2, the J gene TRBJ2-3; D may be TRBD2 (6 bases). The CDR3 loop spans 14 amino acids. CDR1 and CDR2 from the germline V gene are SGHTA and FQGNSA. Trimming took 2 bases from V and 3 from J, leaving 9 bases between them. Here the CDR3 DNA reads TGTGCCAGCAGCTTATTTAGCGGAACAGATACGCAGTATTTT. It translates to CASSLFSGTDTQYF.

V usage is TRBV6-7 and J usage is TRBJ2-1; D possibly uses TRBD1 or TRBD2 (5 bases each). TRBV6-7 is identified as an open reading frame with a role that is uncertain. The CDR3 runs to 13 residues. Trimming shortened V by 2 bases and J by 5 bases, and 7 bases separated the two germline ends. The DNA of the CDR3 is TGTGCCAGCAGTTACAGGGGACACAATGAGCAGTTCTTC. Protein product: CASSYRGHNEQFF.

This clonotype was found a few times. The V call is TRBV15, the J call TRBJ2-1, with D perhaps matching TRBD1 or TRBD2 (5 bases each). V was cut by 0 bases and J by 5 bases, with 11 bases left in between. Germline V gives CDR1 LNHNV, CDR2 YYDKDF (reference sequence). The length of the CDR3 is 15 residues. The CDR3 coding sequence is TGTGCCACCAGCAGAGAGGGGGTTAGGGACAATGAGCAGTTCTTC. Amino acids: CATSREGVRDNEQFF.

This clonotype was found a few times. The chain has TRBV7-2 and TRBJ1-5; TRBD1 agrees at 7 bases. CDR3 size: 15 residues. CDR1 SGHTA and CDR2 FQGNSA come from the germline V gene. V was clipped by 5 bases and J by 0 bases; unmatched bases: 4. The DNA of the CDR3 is TGTGCCAGCAGCATCGGGACAGCTAGCAATCAGCCCCAGCATTTT. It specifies CASSIGTASNQPQHF.

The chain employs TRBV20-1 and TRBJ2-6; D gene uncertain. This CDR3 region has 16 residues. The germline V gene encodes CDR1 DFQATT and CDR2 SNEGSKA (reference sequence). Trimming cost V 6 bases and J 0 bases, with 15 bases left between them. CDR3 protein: CSANLDGVSGANVLTF. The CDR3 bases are TGCAGTGCAAATCTGGACGGAGTCTCTGGGGCCAACGTCCTGACTTTC.

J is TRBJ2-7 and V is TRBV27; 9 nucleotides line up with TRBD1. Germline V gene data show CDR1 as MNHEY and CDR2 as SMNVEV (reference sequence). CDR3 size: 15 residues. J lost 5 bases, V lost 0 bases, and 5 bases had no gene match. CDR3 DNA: TGTGCCAGCAGTTTATCGACTACAGGGGGCCACGAGCAGTACTTC. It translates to CASSLSTTGGHEQYF.

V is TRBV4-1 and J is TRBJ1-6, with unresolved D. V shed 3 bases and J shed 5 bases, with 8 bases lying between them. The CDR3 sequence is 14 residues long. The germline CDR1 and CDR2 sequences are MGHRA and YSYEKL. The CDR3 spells CASSHTGNNSPLHF. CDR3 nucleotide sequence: TGCGCCAGCAGCCATACTGGGAATAATTCACCCCTCCACTTT.

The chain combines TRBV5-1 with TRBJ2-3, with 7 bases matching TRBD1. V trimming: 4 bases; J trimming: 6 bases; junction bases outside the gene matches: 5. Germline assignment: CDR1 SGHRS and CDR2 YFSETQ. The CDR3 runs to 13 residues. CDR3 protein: CASSDVRGDTQYF. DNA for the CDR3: TGCGCCAGCAGCGACGTCAGGGGGGATACGCAGTATTTT.

CDR3 residues: CASSALSAGTGEKLFF. In DNA, the CDR3 is TGTGCCAGCAGCGCCCTATCCGCCGGGACAGGTGAAAAACTGTTTTTT. This sequence joins TRBV7-2 and TRBJ1-4, with TRBD1 matching 8 bases. Germline CDR1 and CDR2: SGHTA and FQGNSA. The CDR3 has 16 residues. Trimming removed 5 bases from V and 7 bases from J; junction bases left unmatched: 12.

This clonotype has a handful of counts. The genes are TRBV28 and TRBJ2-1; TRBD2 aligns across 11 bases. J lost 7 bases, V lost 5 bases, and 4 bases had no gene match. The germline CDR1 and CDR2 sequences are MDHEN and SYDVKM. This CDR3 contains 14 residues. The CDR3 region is CASSVAGGLNEQFF. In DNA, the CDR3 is TGTGCCAGCAGTGTAGCGGGGGGGCTTAATGAGCAGTTCTTC.

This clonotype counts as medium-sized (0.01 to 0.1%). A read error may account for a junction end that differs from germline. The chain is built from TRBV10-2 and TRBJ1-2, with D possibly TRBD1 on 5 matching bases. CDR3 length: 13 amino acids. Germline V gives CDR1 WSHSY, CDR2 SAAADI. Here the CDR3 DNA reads TGTGCCAGCAGTGAGGGGAGGGCCTATGGCTACACCTTC. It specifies CASSEGRAYGYTF.

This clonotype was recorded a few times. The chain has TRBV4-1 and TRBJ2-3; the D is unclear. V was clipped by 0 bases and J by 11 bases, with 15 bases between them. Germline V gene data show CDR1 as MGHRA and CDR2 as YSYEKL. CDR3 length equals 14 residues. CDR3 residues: CASSQDPPARLQYF. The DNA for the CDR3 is TGCGCCAGCAGCCAAGATCCGCCCGCCCGGTTGCAGTATTTT.

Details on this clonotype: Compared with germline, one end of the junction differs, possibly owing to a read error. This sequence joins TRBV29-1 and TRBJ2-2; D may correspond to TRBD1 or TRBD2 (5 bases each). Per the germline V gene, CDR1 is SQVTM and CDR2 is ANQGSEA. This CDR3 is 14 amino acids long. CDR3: CSVGTRAETGKLFF. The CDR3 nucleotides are TGCAGCGTTGGTACCAGGGCAGAAACCGGGAAGCTGTTTTTT.

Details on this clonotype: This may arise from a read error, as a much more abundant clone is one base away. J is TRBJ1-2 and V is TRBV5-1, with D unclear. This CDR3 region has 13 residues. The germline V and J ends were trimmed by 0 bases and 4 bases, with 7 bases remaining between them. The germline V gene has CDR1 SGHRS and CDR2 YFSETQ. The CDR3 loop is CASSLDPPYGYTF. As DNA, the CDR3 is TGCGCCAGCAGCTTGGATCCGCCCTATGGCTACACCTTC.

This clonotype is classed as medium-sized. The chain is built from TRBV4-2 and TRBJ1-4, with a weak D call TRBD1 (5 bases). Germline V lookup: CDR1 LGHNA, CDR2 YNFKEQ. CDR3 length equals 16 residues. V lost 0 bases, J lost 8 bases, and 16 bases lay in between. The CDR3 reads CASSQERSLRQEKLFF. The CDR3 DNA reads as TGTGCCAGCAGCCAAGAAAGGTCCCTGCGACAGGAAAAACTGTTTTTT.

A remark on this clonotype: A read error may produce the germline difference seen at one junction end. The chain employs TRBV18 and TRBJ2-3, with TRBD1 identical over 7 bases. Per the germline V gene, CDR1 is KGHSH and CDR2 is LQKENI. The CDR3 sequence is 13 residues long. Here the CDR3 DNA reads TGTGCCAGCTCAATTACCGGGACAGACACGCAGTATTTT. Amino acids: CASSITGTDTQYF.

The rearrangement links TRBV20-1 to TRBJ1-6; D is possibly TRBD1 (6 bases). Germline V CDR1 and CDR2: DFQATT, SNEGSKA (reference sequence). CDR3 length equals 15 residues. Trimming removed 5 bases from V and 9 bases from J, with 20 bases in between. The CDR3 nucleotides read TGCAGTGCTTGCCGACAGGAAAGGCAACGTTCACCCCTCCACTTT. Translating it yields CSACRQERQRSPLHF.

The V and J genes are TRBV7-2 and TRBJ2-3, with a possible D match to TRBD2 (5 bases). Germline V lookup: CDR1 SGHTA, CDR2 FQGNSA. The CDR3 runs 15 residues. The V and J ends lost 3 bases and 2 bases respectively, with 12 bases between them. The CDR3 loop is CASSLTKGSTDTQYF. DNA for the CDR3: TGTGCCAGCAGCTTGACTAAAGGGTCCACAGATACGCAGTATTTT.

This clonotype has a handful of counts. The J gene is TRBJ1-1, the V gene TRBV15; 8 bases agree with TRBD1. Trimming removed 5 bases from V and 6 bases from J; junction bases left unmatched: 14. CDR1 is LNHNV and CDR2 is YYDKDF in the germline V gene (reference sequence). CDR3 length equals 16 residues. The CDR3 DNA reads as TGTGCCACCAGCTCTTCTTCCAGGGGGCGGGTTGCTGAAGCTTTCTTT. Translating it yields CATSSSSRGRVAEAFF.

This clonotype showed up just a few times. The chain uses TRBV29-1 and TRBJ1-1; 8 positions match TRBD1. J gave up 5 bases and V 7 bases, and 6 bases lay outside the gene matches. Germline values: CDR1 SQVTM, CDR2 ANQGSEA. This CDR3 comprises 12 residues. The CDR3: CSAGQGETEAFF. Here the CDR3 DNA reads TGCAGCGCCGGACAGGGTGAGACTGAAGCTTTCTTT. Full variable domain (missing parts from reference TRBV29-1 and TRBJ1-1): SAVISQKPSRDICQRGTSLTIQCQVDSQVTMMFWYRQQPGQSLTLIATANQGSEATYESGFVIDKFPISRPNLTFSTLTVSNMSPEDSSIYLCSAGQGETEAFFGQGTRLTVV.